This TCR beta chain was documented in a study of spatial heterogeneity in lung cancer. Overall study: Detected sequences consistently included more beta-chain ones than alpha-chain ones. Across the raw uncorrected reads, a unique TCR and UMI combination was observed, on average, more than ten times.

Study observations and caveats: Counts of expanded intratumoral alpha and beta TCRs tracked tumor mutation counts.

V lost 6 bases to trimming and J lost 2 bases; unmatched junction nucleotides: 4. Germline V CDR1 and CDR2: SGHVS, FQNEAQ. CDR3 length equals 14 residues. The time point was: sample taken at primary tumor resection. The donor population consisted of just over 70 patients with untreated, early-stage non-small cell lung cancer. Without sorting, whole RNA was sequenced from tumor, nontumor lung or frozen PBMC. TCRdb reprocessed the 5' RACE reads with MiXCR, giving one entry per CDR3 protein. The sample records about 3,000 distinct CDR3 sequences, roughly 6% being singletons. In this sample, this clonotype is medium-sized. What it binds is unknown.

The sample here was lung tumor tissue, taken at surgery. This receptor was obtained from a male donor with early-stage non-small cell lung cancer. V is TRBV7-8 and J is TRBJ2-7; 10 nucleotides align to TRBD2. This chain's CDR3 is CASRSSGRAYEQYF. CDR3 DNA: TGTGCCAGCAGATCGAGCGGGAGGGCCTACGAGCAGTACTTC.